One and the same sample provided the 12 T cell receptor beta chains below, sequenced in a study of tumor-infiltrating lymphocytes in primary liver carcinoma. The study extracted blood RNA from unsorted whole blood and also extracted germline DNA. cDNA specific to TCR beta was made from 500 to 650 ng of total RNA, with a constant-region primer employed for priming. TCR beta libraries came from three nested multiplex PCR rounds using slightly modified ARM-PCR. Primers for the first two PCR rounds were TRBV1-TRBV30 forward primers and a C-beta reverse primer (about 10 cycles per round). In TCRdb, the multiplex PCR reads were re-called with MiXCR into one record per CDR3 protein. The table lists 330,000 or so distinct CDR3 sequences, around three fifths of them singletons, with 5.5% to 7% in the top ten. Source material: peripheral blood. These receptors originate from a man aged 40-50 years with primary liver carcinoma and hepatitis B virus infection.

A word on this clonotype: No conserved phenylalanine or tryptophan is present at the end of the CDR3, so a read error is the likely explanation. V gene TRBV12-3 or TRBV12-4 combines with J gene TRBJ2-7; 8 nucleotides agree with TRBD2. V trimming: 2 bases; J trimming: 7 bases; junction bases outside the gene matches: 16. The CDR3 contains 17 residues. DNA for the CDR3: TGTGCCAGCAGTTTAAAGGGCGGGAGGATGCATCCTTGGGAGCAGTACTCC. Translation: CASSLKGGRMHPWEQYS.

Concerning this clonotype itself: A much bigger clone sits one base away, suggesting this may be a read error. The chain couples TRBV6-1 to TRBJ1-1; TRBD1 aligns across 8 bases. The CDR3 runs 14 residues. Looked up from germline, CDR1 is MNHNS and CDR2 is SASEGT. The CDR3 sequence: CVSTSQGARPEAFF. The CDR3 nucleotides are TGTGTCAGCACATCGCAGGGGGCCCGTCCTGAAGCTTTCTTT.

In this sample, this clonotype turned up many times. The rearrangement links TRBV6-2 or TRBV6-3 to TRBJ2-1; the D is unclear. The CDR3 is 13 amino acids. The V and J ends lost 0 bases and 8 bases respectively, with 8 bases between them. The V gene's germline CDR1 is MNHEY and CDR2 SVGEGT. The CDR3 spells CASSYSFWDEQFF. In nucleotides, the CDR3 is TGTGCCAGCAGTTACTCGTTTTGGGATGAGCAGTTCTTC.

This chain links TRBV5-4 with TRBJ2-2; possibly TRBD2 for D (5 bases). This CDR3 has 17 residues. V was shortened by 4 bases and J by 4 bases, with 20 bases between the two germline ends. The germline CDR1 and CDR2 sequences are SGHNT and YYREEE (reference sequence). CDR3 residues: CASSPEPVGVRTGELFF. The DNA for the CDR3 is TGTGCCAGCAGCCCTGAGCCAGTGGGAGTTCGCACCGGGGAGCTGTTTTTT. Filled out from reference TRBV5-4 and TRBJ2-2, the complete variable domain reads ETGVTQSPTHLIKTRGQQVTLRCSSQSGHNTVSWYQQALGQGPQFIFQYYREEENGRGNFPPRFSGLQFPNYSSELNVNALELDDSALYLCASSPEPVGVRTGELFFGEGSRLTVL.

This clonotype has a handful of counts. The CDR3 coding sequence is TGCGCCAGCAGCTTGGAGGGTCCATTAGGTGCTTTCTTT. It is translated as CASSLEGPLGAFF. This chain uses TRBV5-1 with TRBJ1-1; D unresolved. V lost 0 bases, J lost 11 bases, and 14 bases lay in between. The CDR3 covers 13 residues. Germline V lookup: CDR1 SGHRS, CDR2 YFSETQ.

This chain joins TRBV11-2 and TRBJ2-5; 8 bases are a match to TRBD2. The junction had 10 bases not matched to a gene; V was cut back by 5 bases and J by 5 bases. CDR3 size: 15 residues. CDR1 is SGHAT and CDR2 is FQNNGV in the germline V gene. Written as DNA, the CDR3 is TGTGCCAGCAGCCTTACTAGCGGCCTAAGGGAGACCCAGTACTTC. Protein product: CASSLTSGLRETQYF.

The chain uses TRBV30 and TRBJ2-7; either TRBD1 or TRBD2 may supply D (5 bases each). Trimming stripped 0 bases from V and 5 bases from J, with 17 bases between. CDR3 length: 15 amino acids. CDR1 is GTSNPN and CDR2 is SVGIG in the germline V gene (reference sequence). The CDR3 loop reads CAWSVLGAYMDEQYF. CDR3 DNA sequence: TGTGCCTGGAGTGTACTAGGGGCATACATGGACGAGCAGTACTTC.

This chain uses TRBV14 with TRBJ2-1; 10 bases line up with TRBD2. Losses at the gene ends were 0 bases for V and 8 bases for J; bases not matched to a gene: 7. This CDR3 is 16 amino acids long. The germline V gene encodes CDR1 SGHDN and CDR2 FVKESK. CDR3 sequence: CASSQDSSGSTHEQFF. CDR3 nucleotide sequence: TGTGCCAGCAGCCAAGACTCTAGCGGGAGTACGCATGAGCAGTTCTTC.

The chain joins TRBV5-6 to TRBJ2-7; D unresolved. The CDR3 is made up of 14 amino acids. The germline V gene has CDR1 SGHDT and CDR2 YYEEEE. Deletions cut 8 bases from V and 4 bases from J, with 19 bases between. The CDR3 DNA reads TGTGCCAGTAGCCGTAGACCAGCGAGATACGAGCAGTACTTC. This sequence encodes CASSRRPARYEQYF.

Notes on this clonotype: With a much larger clone just one base away, this may be a read error. A read error is likely, as this CDR3 ends without the conserved phenylalanine or tryptophan. This chain connects TRBV6-6 to TRBJ1-2, with D possibly matching TRBD1 (6 bases). The germline V gene encodes CDR1 MNHNY and CDR2 SVGAGI (reference sequence). The CDR3 covers 16 residues. Trimming shortened V by 2 bases and J by 6 bases, and 19 bases separated the two germline ends. CDR3 loop: CASSYLGDTLGNGYTL. The CDR3 bases are TGTGCCAGCAGTTACCTTGGGGACACCCTTGGGAATGGCTACACCCTC.

With regard to this clonotype: A much larger clone differs from this one at a single base, so this may be a read error. V usage is TRBV5-1 and J usage is TRBJ1-2; D gene uncertain. The V gene's germline CDR1 is SGHRS and CDR2 YFSETQ. The CDR3 is 11 residues long. The DNA for the CDR3 is TGCGCCAGCAGAGCTAACCATGGCTACACCTTC. It specifies CASRANHGYTF. The whole variable domain, filled in from reference TRBV5-1 and TRBJ1-2, reads KAGVTQTPRYLIKTRGQQVTLSCSPISGHRSVSWYQQTPGQGLQFLFEYFSETQRNKGNFPGRFSGRQFSNSRSEMNVSTLELGDSALYLCASRANHGYTFGSGTRLTVV.

Points on this clonotype: At one end the junction does not follow the germline gene, possibly because of a read error. The rearrangement joins TRBV29-1 to TRBJ2-1, with D possibly being TRBD2 (6 bases). The CDR3 extends over 14 amino acids. Germline-derived CDR1 and CDR2 are SQVTM and ANQGSEA. The CDR3 is CSASPAGRGGELFF. CDR3 DNA: TGCAGCGCATCCCCCGCGGGACGGGGAGGTGAGCTGTTCTTC.